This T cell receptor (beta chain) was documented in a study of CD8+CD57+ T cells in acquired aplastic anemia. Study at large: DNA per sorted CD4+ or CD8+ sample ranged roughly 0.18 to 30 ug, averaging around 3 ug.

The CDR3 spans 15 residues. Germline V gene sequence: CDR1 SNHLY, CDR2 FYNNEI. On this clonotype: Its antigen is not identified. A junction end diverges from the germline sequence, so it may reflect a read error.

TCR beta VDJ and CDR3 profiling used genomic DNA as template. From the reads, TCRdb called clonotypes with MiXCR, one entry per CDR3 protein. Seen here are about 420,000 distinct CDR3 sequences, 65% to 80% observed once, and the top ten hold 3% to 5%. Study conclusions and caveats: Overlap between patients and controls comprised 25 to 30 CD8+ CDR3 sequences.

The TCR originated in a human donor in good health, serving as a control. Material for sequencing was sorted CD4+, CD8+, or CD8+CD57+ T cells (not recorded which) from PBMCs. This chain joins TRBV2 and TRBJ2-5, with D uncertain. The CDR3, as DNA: TGTGCCAGCACCTTCGGTGGGCACGAGGTAGACACCCACTACTTC. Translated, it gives CASTFGGHEVDTHYF. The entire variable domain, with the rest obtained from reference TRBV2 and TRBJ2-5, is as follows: EPEVTQTPSHQVTQMGQEVILRCVPISNHLYFYWYRQILGQKVEFLVSFYNNEISEKSEIFDDQFSVERPDGSNFTLKIRSTKLEDSAMYFCASTFGGHEVDTHYFGPGTRLLVL.